These 5 T cell receptor beta chains were sequenced from one sample in a study of tumor and adjacent non-tumor tissue in lung cancer. The template was RNA from unsorted bulk tissue. TCRbeta libraries were built with three rounds of nested PCR, modified from ARM-PCR. TCRdb recomputed calls from the multiplex PCR reads with MiXCR, one row per CDR3 protein. The repertoire holds 200,000 to 250,000 distinct CDR3 sequences, with around 70% as singletons. Source material: lung tumor tissue. Every receptor here comes from a man aged 55 to 70 with non-small cell lung cancer.

This chain links TRBV28 with TRBJ2-3; 7 bases map to TRBD1. Germline loops: CDR1 MDHEN, CDR2 SYDVKM. The CDR3 loop spans 13 amino acids. V lost 8 bases to trimming and J lost 5 bases; unmatched junction nucleotides: 7. The CDR3 reads CASGRDSLDTQYF. The DNA for the CDR3 is TGTGCCAGCGGTCGGGACAGCCTAGATACGCAGTATTTT.

Notes on this clonotype: At one boundary the junction diverges from the germline segment, which might be a read error. This chain joins TRBV11-3 and TRBJ2-3, with D tentatively TRBD1 (5 bases). The CDR3 spans 15 residues. Germline CDR1 SGHNT, CDR2 YENEEA. The CDR3 region is CARSLMLGLPDTQYF. The CDR3 nucleotides read TGTGCCAGGAGCTTAATGTTGGGGCTGCCAGATACGCAGTATTTT.

This clonotype was found once. The junction does not match germline at one end; this may be a read error. This rearrangement joins TRBV7-9 to TRBJ2-7, with a weak D call TRBD2 (5 bases). This CDR3 is 13 amino acids long. CDR1 is SEHNR, CDR2 FQNEAQ, per germline (reference sequence). CDR3 nucleotide sequence: TGTGCCAGCAGCTTAGCGGGCGACTACGAGCACTACTTC. As protein: CASSLAGDYEHYF.

Concerning this clonotype itself: A much larger clone lies one base from this, so it may be a read error. The rearrangement links TRBV11-2 to TRBJ2-3, with 7 bases identical to TRBD2. The CDR3 runs 12 residues. J was trimmed by 10 bases and V by 2 bases; bases with no gene match: 3. From germline, CDR1 is SGHAT and CDR2 FQNNGV. CDR3 amino acids: CASSLPGGSQYF. Here the CDR3 DNA reads TGTGCCAGCAGCTTACCCGGGGGGTCGCAGTATTTT.

The rearrangement links TRBV11-1 to TRBJ1-2; D gene ambiguous. Trimming took 5 bases from V and 3 from J, leaving 10 bases between them. CDR1 is SGHAT and CDR2 is FQDESV in the germline V gene (reference sequence). This CDR3 comprises 13 residues. The DNA for the CDR3 is TGTGCCAGCAGCCTAAAAGGGTACTATGGCTACACCTTC. This sequence encodes CASSLKGYYGYTF.